These T cell receptor beta chains were read from a single sample in a study of post-analysis software for immune sequencing data. TCRdb fed the PCR reads into MiXCR, producing one record per CDR3 protein. This table holds roughly 730,000 distinct CDR3 sequences, 25% to 30% found once. Sequencing input: blood. These receptors came from a girl aged 10 to 17 with multiple sclerosis. CDR3s include the opening cysteine and the closing phenylalanine or tryptophan. Each record gives: V gene, J gene, clone size, D gene, CDR3 protein, CDR3 DNA. A D gene is named only where the DNA matches it firmly. Clone sizes are given selectively: once, few, many, or a class where the clone is expanded.

TRBV4-1,TRBJ1-4,few,.,CASSQDVGLGILKLFF,TGCGCCAGCAGCCAAGATGTGGGACTGGGAATTTTAAAACTGTTTTTT
TRBV14,TRBJ2-3,few,.,CASSQELADTQYF,TGTGCCAGCAGCCAAGAGTTGGCAGATACGCAGTATTTT
TRBV29-1,TRBJ1-4,few,.,CSVGDLTAEKLFF,TGCAGCGTTGGAGATTTGACCGCCGAAAAACTGTTTTTT
TRBV12-3/TRBV12-4,TRBJ2-1,.,.,CASIRGGGSYNEQFF,TGTGCCAGCATTAGGGGGGGTGGGTCCTACAATGAGCAGTTCTTC
TRBV6-5,TRBJ1-2,few,.,CASSYSRARVAIGYTF,TGTGCCAGCAGTTACTCGCGGGCCAGGGTAGCGATTGGCTACACCTTC
TRBV20-1,TRBJ2-7,few,TRBD2,CSASAASGNTYEQYF,TGCAGTGCTAGCGCAGCTAGCGGGAACACCTACGAGCAGTACTTC
TRBV5-1,TRBJ2-3,few,TRBD2,CASSLGQRGKTDTQYF,TGCGCCAGCAGCTTGGGCCAGCGGGGGAAGACAGATACGCAGTATTTT
TRBV29-1,TRBJ2-7,many,.,CSVEERDYEQYF,TGCAGCGTTGAAGAGCGGGACTACGAGCAGTACTTC
TRBV11-2,TRBJ2-7,.,TRBD1,CASSILGQGEYEQYF,TGTGCCAGCAGCATTCTCGGACAGGGGGAATACGAGCAGTACTTC
TRBV5-6,TRBJ2-1,few,.,CASSFPGARNEQFF,TGTGCCAGCAGCTTTCCGGGGGCCCGTAATGAGCAGTTCTTC
TRBV7-2,TRBJ2-1,.,TRBD2,CASSLRPGLAGPNEQFF,TGTGCCAGCAGCTTACGACCGGGACTAGCGGGGCCCAATGAGCAGTTCTTC
TRBV10-3,TRBJ2-1,many,TRBD2,CAISVGGSYNEQFF,TGTGCCATCAGTGTTGGCGGGAGCTACAATGAGCAGTTCTTC
TRBV20-1,TRBJ1-6,few,.,CSARGTLIDIRNGGDSPLHF,TGCAGTGCTAGAGGTACCTTAATCGACATAAGAAACGGGGGAGATTCACCCCTCCACTTT
TRBV29-1,TRBJ2-7,.,TRBD1,CSVEIRGTGLSYEQYF,TGCAGCGTTGAAATTCGCGGGACAGGGCTATCCTACGAGCAGTACTTC
TRBV29-1,TRBJ2-5,many,TRBD1,CSVERGGGRETQYF,TGCAGCGTTGAAAGAGGGGGCGGGCGAGAGACCCAGTACTTC
TRBV11-2,TRBJ2-1,few,TRBD2,CASSLVRLAGEEQFF,TGTGCCAGCAGCTTAGTTCGACTAGCGGGAGAGGAGCAGTTCTTC
TRBV2,TRBJ1-2,.,TRBD1,CASRDRGLRNYGYTF,TGTGCCAGCCGGGACAGGGGGCTACGAAACTATGGCTACACCTTC
TRBV6-5,TRBJ1-2,many,.,CASSYGREGGYTF,TGTGCCAGCAGTTACGGCAGGGAAGGCGGCTACACCTTC
TRBV12-3/TRBV12-4,TRBJ1-2,few,.,CASSPSWTVHGYTF,TGTGCCAGCAGTCCCAGCTGGACAGTTCATGGCTACACCTTC
TRBV28,TRBJ2-3,.,TRBD1,CASSHRDRAFPDTQYF,TGTGCCAGCAGCCACAGGGACAGGGCTTTTCCAGATACGCAGTATTTT
TRBV7-2,TRBJ2-7,few,.,CASTPLGGSVYEQYF,TGTGCCAGCACCCCACTCGGAGGCTCAGTCTACGAGCAGTACTTC
TRBV29-1,TRBJ2-5,many,.,CSAHTGVETQYF,TGCAGCGCCCACACGGGGGTAGAGACCCAGTACTTC
TRBV7-2,TRBJ2-2,.,TRBD1,CASSSDRGNTGELFF,TGTGCCAGCAGCTCCGACAGGGGGAACACCGGGGAGCTGTTTTTT
TRBV29-1,TRBJ2-7,once,.,CSVVRGSGQYF,TGCAGCGTTGTTAGGGGGTCAGGGCAGTACTTC
TRBV15,TRBJ2-1,.,TRBD1,CATSGRDRVVEQFF,TGTGCCACCAGCGGACGGGACAGGGTGGTTGAGCAGTTCTTC
TRBV12-3/TRBV12-4,TRBJ2-3,.,TRBD1,CASSLVFGRGREDSPYF,TGTGCCAGCAGTTTAGTGTTCGGCAGGGGGCGGGAAGATTCACCGTATTTT
TRBV14,TRBJ2-3,.,TRBD1,CASSLRGFSTDTQYF,TGTGCCAGCAGCCTCAGGGGGTTTAGCACAGATACGCAGTATTTT
TRBV12-3/TRBV12-4,TRBJ2-3,few,TRBD2,CASSFSSGEKGPDTQYF,TGTGCCAGCAGTTTTTCTAGCGGGGAAAAGGGCCCAGATACGCAGTATTTT
TRBV7-2,TRBJ2-7,few,.,CASSSSWGSEQYF,TGTGCCAGCAGCTCAAGTTGGGGGTCCGAGCAGTACTTC
TRBV5-1,TRBJ2-3,.,TRBD2,CASSSRLAGGPDTQYF,TGCGCCAGCAGCTCTAGACTAGCGGGAGGGCCTGATACGCAGTATTTT
TRBV6-6,TRBJ1-5,.,TRBD1,CASSPNRGAQPQHF,TGTGCCAGCAGCCCTAACAGGGGTGCTCAGCCCCAGCATTTT
TRBV29-1,TRBJ2-5,.,.,CSVVLRGQETQYF,TGCAGCGTTGTTCTAAGGGGCCAAGAGACCCAGTACTTC
TRBV7-2,TRBJ2-7,few,TRBD1,CASSLGTGGFYEQYF,TGTGCCAGCAGCTTAGGGACAGGGGGATTCTACGAGCAGTACTTC
TRBV27,TRBJ1-6,.,.,CASSLWGGSPLHF,TGTGCCAGCAGTTTATGGGGGGGTTCACCCCTCCACTTT
TRBV7-2,TRBJ1-2,.,.,CASSAGHLNYGYTF,TGTGCCAGCAGCGCGGGACACTTAAACTATGGCTACACCTTC
TRBV18,TRBJ1-6,.,TRBD1,CASTLRTGMNSPLHF,TGTGCCAGCACACTAAGGACAGGGATGAATTCACCCCTCCACTTT
TRBV10-3,TRBJ2-5,.,.,CAISKTLPQETQYF,TGTGCCATCAGTAAGACACTTCCCCAAGAGACCCAGTACTTC
TRBV15,TRBJ2-1,.,TRBD2,CATSRAVSSGSSYNEQFF,TGTGCCACCAGCAGGGCCGTCTCTAGCGGCAGCTCCTACAATGAGCAGTTCTTT
TRBV5-1,TRBJ2-7,.,TRBD1,CASSLAPGQGTYEQYF,TGCGCCAGCAGCTTGGCACCGGGACAGGGGACCTACGAGCAGTACTTC
TRBV6-5,TRBJ1-1,few,.,CASTWQRNTEAFF,TGTGCCAGCACCTGGCAGAGGAACACTGAAGCTTTCTTT
TRBV6-5,TRBJ2-7,many,.,CASSYSTAYEQYF,TGTGCCAGCAGTTACTCGACAGCCTACGAGCAGTACTTC
TRBV20-1,TRBJ1-5,few,.,CSASNQGSGQPQHF,TGCAGTGCTTCAAATCAGGGTTCGGGTCAGCCCCAGCATTTT
TRBV27,TRBJ2-7,.,.,CASSASGTRLSPQYF,TGTGCCAGCAGTGCCTCCGGGACGCGCCTCTCCCCCCAGTACTTC
TRBV28,TRBJ2-4,few,.,CASSSERHIQYF,TGTGCCAGCAGTTCTGAGAGGCACATTCAGTACTTC
TRBV15,TRBJ2-7,few,TRBD2,CATSRTSGLSYEQYF,TGTGCCACCAGCAGGACTAGCGGACTCTCCTACGAGCAGTACTTC
TRBV6-2/TRBV6-3,TRBJ2-1,few,TRBD2,CASSNAGAPSYNEQFF,TGTGCCAGCAGCAACGCGGGAGCCCCCTCCTACAATGAGCAGTTCTTC
TRBV18,TRBJ2-1,few,.,CASSPDSHGDEQFF,TGTGCCAGCTCACCAGACTCCCACGGCGATGAGCAGTTCTTC
TRBV7-9,TRBJ2-1,few,.,CASSSTLGDEQFF,TGTGCCAGCAGCTCCACCCTAGGGGATGAGCAGTTCTTC
TRBV6-5,TRBJ1-5,few,.,CASSAQYNQPQHF,TGTGCCAGCAGTGCCCAATACAATCAGCCCCAGCATTTT
TRBV6-4,TRBJ2-3,few,TRBD1,CASSDPGQGTDTQYF,TGTGCCAGCAGTGACCCGGGACAGGGCACAGATACGCAGTATTTT
TRBV29-1,TRBJ2-7,.,.,CSERRGPKSVEQYF,TGCAGCGAGAGGCGCGGTCCCAAGAGTGTCGAGCAGTACTTC
TRBV29-1,TRBJ2-5,many,.,CSEVEQETQYF,TGCAGTGAGGTGGAACAAGAGACCCAGTACTTC